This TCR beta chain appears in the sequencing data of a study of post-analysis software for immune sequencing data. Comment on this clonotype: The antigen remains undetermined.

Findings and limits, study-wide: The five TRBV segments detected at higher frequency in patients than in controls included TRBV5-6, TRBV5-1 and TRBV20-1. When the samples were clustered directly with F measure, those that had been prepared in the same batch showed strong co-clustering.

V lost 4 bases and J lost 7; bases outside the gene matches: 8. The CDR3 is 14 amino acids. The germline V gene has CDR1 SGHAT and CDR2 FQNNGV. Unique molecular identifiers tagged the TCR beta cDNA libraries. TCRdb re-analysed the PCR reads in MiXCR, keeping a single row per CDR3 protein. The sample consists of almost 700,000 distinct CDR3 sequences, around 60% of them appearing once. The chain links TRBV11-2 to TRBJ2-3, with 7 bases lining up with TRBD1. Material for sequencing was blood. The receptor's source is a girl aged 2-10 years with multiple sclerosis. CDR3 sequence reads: CASSYAPGGNTQYF. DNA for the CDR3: TGTGCCAGCAGCTATGCCCCAGGGGGTAATACGCAGTATTTT.